The next 7 T cell receptor beta chains were all read from a single sample in a study of blood T cell repertoires in COVID-19. Using immunoSEQ multiplex PCR, the repertoire was profiled, and TCRdb retains in-frame clones only, with some absent. This sample has tens of thousands of clones; approximately 90% occur once, and the top ten carry roughly 23%. Sequencing was carried out using peripheral blood. These receptors originate from a woman of 80 years or more with active or convalescent COVID-19.

This clone was counted a few times. This chain connects TRBV4-1 to TRBJ1-1, with D perhaps matching TRBD1 (5 bases). CDR1 is MGHRA, CDR2 YSYEKL, per germline. This CDR3 spans 14 amino acids. V was pared by 3 bases and J by 3 bases, with 11 bases between. In DNA, the CDR3 is TGCGCCAGCAGCCAGGAGACAGACTACACTGAAGCTTTCTTT. It is translated as CASSQETDYTEAFF.

The rearrangement joins TRBV2 to TRBJ1-1; D not certain. The CDR3 runs 14 residues. Germline CDR1 reads SNHLY; CDR2 reads FYNNEI. V lost 5 bases to trimming and J lost 0 bases, with 10 bases between them. The CDR3 coding sequence is TGTGCCAGCAGTCCTAATAATTTGAACACTGAAGCTTTCTTT. Translated: CASSPNNLNTEAFF.

The chain is built from TRBV5-6 and TRBJ2-7, with 7 positions matching TRBD1. The CDR3 runs 13 residues. V was pared by 2 bases and J by 2 bases, with 1 base of the junction left unmatched. Germline values: CDR1 SGHDT, CDR2 YYEEEE. CDR3 loop: CASSLDRAYEQYF. The CDR3 DNA follows: TGTGCCAGCAGCTTAGACAGGGCCTACGAGCAGTACTTC. The full variable domain, completed using reference TRBV5-6 and TRBJ2-7, is DAGVTQSPTHLIKTRGQQVTLRCSPKSGHDTVSWYQQALGQGPQFIFQYYEEEERQRGNFPDRFSGHQFPNYSSELNVNALLLGDSALYLCASSLDRAYEQYFGPGTRLTVT.

The chain recombines TRBV30 with TRBJ1-5; D is possibly TRBD1 (6 bases). The V and J ends lost 0 bases and 6 bases respectively, with 6 bases between them. This CDR3 is 12 amino acids long. CDR1 is GTSNPN and CDR2 is SVGIG in the germline V gene (reference sequence). The CDR3 DNA reads TGTGCCTGGAGTGTACAGGGTCAGCCCCAGCATTTT. Encoded protein: CAWSVQGQPQHF.

This CDR3 is CSASRVDEQYF. As DNA, the CDR3 is TGCAGTGCTAGTCGCGTGGACGAGCAGTACTTC. V gene TRBV20-1 combines with J gene TRBJ2-7; D remains unclear. Germline assignment: CDR1 DFQATT and CDR2 SNEGSKA (reference sequence). The CDR3 spans 11 residues. V shed 3 bases and J shed 5 bases, with 8 bases lying between them.

V and J are TRBV28 and TRBJ2-3, with 9 bases aligning to TRBD2. Germline lookup yields CDR1 MDHEN and CDR2 SYDVKM. This CDR3 has 18 amino acids. The V segment lost 4 bases and the J segment 5 bases; nucleotides outside the gene matches: 16. Written as DNA, the CDR3 is TGTGCCAGCAGTTCGAGGGTGAGGGGCGGGGGGGCAAAAGATACGCAGTATTTT. It translates to CASSSRVRGGGAKDTQYF.

As DNA, the CDR3 is TGTGCCACCAGTGACGCTGGACAGGGAAGCACCGGGGAGCTGTTTTTT. This encodes CATSDAGQGSTGELFF. The chain uses TRBV24-1 and TRBJ2-2; 8 positions agree with TRBD1. The CDR3 runs 16 residues. Germline CDR1 KGHDR, CDR2 SFDVKD. The V and J ends lost 4 bases and 4 bases, in that order; junction bases with no gene match: 7.